Following are 9 T cell receptor beta chains from one sample sequenced in a study of control samples from healthy donors and cancer patients. Generated by immunoSEQ multiplex PCR, the TCRdb table keeps only in-frame clones and is missing some. The sample lists some 76,000 clones, around 86% occurring once. The sample consisted of PBMCs. These receptors originate from a woman between 50 and 59 years old with colorectal cancer.

This rearrangement joins TRBV6-5 to TRBJ2-7; D remains ambiguous. Trimming took 2 bases from V and 5 from J, leaving 10 bases between them. The CDR3 sequence is 13 residues long. Germline V gene data show CDR1 as MNHEY and CDR2 as SVGAGI. CDR3 DNA sequence: TGTGCCAGCAGTTACAGGGATGGGGACGAGCAGTACGTC. Amino acids: CASSYRDGDEQYV.

The J gene is TRBJ2-1, the V gene TRBV7-2; a weak D match, TRBD2 (6 bases). The CDR3 covers 15 residues. In germline, CDR1 is SGHTA, CDR2 FQGNSA. V lost 7 bases, J lost 6 bases, and 19 bases lay in between. CDR3 amino acids: CASTLLLGRFNEQFF. In DNA form, the CDR3 reads TGTGCCAGCACTCTTCTCTTGGGGAGGTTCAATGAGCAGTTCTTC.

V is TRBV9 and J is TRBJ2-1, with 9 bases matching TRBD1. Germline V gene sequence: CDR1 SGDLS, CDR2 YYNGEE. The CDR3 sequence is 16 residues long. Losses at the gene ends were 4 bases for V and 9 bases for J; bases not matched to a gene: 14. The CDR3 loop is CASSPAGQGILSEQFF. The CDR3 DNA follows: TGTGCCAGCAGCCCCGCGGGACAGGGCATTTTGAGTGAGCAGTTCTTC.

The gene calls are TRBV10-2 and TRBJ1-1; unclear D gene. V shed 2 bases and J shed 1 base, with 5 bases lying between them. This CDR3 is built from 13 residues. Looked up from germline, CDR1 is WSHSY and CDR2 is SAAADI. CDR3 protein: CASSEGRNTEAFF. CDR3 DNA sequence: TGCGCCAGCAGTGAGGGCAGGAACACTGAAGCTTTCTTT.

The rearrangement uses TRBV5-8 and TRBJ1-2; D may be TRBD1 (5 bases). This CDR3 comprises 17 residues. CDR1 SGHTS and CDR2 YDEGEE come from the germline V gene. The germline V and J ends were trimmed by 2 bases and 2 bases, with 19 bases remaining between them. The CDR3 reads CASSFGAGKTGNYGYTF. In DNA form, the CDR3 reads TGTGCCAGCAGCTTCGGGGCAGGGAAGACTGGAAACTATGGCTACACCTTC.

V gene TRBV6-1 combines with J gene TRBJ1-2, with a tentative D call TRBD1 (5 bases). The CDR3 extends over 14 amino acids. In germline, CDR1 is MNHNS, CDR2 SASEGT. V was shortened by 0 bases and J by 4 bases, with 9 bases between the two germline ends. CDR3 coding DNA: TGTGCCAGCAGTGAAGCGGCAGGGAGCTATGGCTACACCTTC. This encodes CASSEAAGSYGYTF.

V usage is TRBV6-2 or TRBV6-3 and J usage is TRBJ1-1, with 9 nucleotides matching TRBD1. This CDR3 is 16 amino acids long. The germline CDR1 and CDR2 sequences are MNHEY and SVGEGT. The ends lost 0 bases at V and 5 bases at J; junction bases unmatched: 7. In DNA, the CDR3 is TGTGCCAGCAGTTACTCTACAGGGGGCCCGGGGACTGAAGCTTTCTTT. Residues: CASSYSTGGPGTEAFF.

The genes are TRBV14 and TRBJ2-1, with 8 bases lining up with TRBD2. The CDR3 has 15 residues. Losses at the gene ends were 4 bases for V and 9 bases for J; bases not matched to a gene: 11. Germline CDR1 is SGHDN and CDR2 is FVKESK. The CDR3 protein is CASSPRYGGAGEQFF. CDR3 DNA: TGTGCCAGCAGCCCCAGGTACGGGGGGGCCGGTGAGCAGTTCTTC.

The chain carries TRBV2 and TRBJ2-5; perhaps D is TRBD1 or TRBD2 (6 bases each). The germline CDR1 and CDR2 sequences are SNHLY and FYNNEI. This CDR3 has 12 amino acids. V was clipped by 6 bases and J by 3 bases, with 8 bases between them. DNA of the CDR3: TGTGCCAGCAGAGGGGGGAAAGAGACCCAGTACTTC. Translation: CASRGGKETQYF.